The present T cell receptor beta chain was sequenced within a study of type 1 regulatory T cells. Study-level background: This in vitro CD4 product, T-allo10, is enriched for Tr1 cells and alloantigen-specific.

This clonotype turned up a few times. TCRdb itself ran the reads through MiXCR, one entry per CDR3 protein. Of 88,000 or so distinct CDR3 sequences in the sample, roughly 30% were seen once. Trimming at V came to 7 bases and at J to 5 bases, leaving 6 bases not matched to a gene. The germline gives CDR1 DFQATT, CDR2 SNEGSKA (reference sequence). The CDR3 contains 13 residues. The source is a human donor in good health. Sequencing used CD4+ T cells, either the whole sample or a sorted fraction (not recorded which). The chain combines TRBV20-1 with TRBJ1-5; 9 bases are a match to TRBD1. CDR3 region: CSVTGQGYQPQHF. The CDR3 bases are TGCAGTGTCACGGGACAGGGCTATCAGCCCCAGCATTTT.